Presented here are 20 T cell receptor beta chains from one specimen sequenced in a study of shared clonotypes between healthy human individuals. Produced via immunoSEQ multiplex PCR; TCRdb's table is partial and in-frame only. The table lists a few hundred thousand clones, approximately 65% of them singletons. Sequenced material: memory CD4+ T cells sorted from blood. Subset indicated: CD45RA-negative fraction. The receptors were sampled from a man younger than 45 in good health.

The chain joins TRBV7-2 to TRBJ2-5, with D perhaps TRBD1 (6 bases). Germline V gives CDR1 SGHTA, CDR2 FQGNSA. V was trimmed by 0 bases and J by 5 bases, leaving 13 bases between them. The CDR3 extends over 15 amino acids. The DNA for the CDR3 is TGTGCCAGCAGCTTAGCGGGCTGGGGGCGGGAGACCCAGTACTTC. Encoded protein: CASSLAGWGRETQYF.

This clone was picked up a small number of times. V gene TRBV6-5 combines with J gene TRBJ2-5; no clear D. Germline V CDR1 and CDR2: MNHEY, SVGAGI. Trimming cost V 8 bases and J 2 bases, with 9 bases left between them. The CDR3 has 12 residues. The CDR3 loop reads CASGSDQETQYF. In nucleotides, the CDR3 is TGTGCCAGCGGATCGGATCAAGAGACCCAGTACTTC.

The V gene is TRBV2, the J gene TRBJ2-3; 8 bases line up with TRBD2. The CDR3 totals 14 residues. The V and J ends lost 8 bases and 0 bases, in that order; junction bases with no gene match: 4. Germline CDR1 reads SNHLY; CDR2 reads FYNNEI. CDR3 amino acids: CASQSSGSTDTQYF. CDR3 nucleotide sequence: TGTGCCAGCCAGTCTAGCGGGAGCACAGATACGCAGTATTTT.

The rearrangement links TRBV19 to TRBJ2-1; D tentatively reads TRBD1 or TRBD2 (5 bases each). In germline, CDR1 is LNHDA, CDR2 SQIVND (reference sequence). There are 14 residues in the CDR3. Trimming cost V 6 bases and J 6 bases, with 15 bases left between them. The CDR3 loop reads CASSPGPARNEQFF. The DNA for the CDR3 is TGTGCCAGTAGCCCGGGACCAGCCCGCAATGAGCAGTTCTTC.

The genes are TRBV7-8 and TRBJ2-5; 7 bases are shared with TRBD2. The CDR3 is 14 amino acids. Trimming at V came to 3 bases and at J to 5 bases, leaving 6 bases not matched to a gene. The V gene's germline CDR1 is SGHVS and CDR2 FQNEAQ. CDR3: CASSFGLGSETQYF. The CDR3 nucleotides are TGTGCCAGCAGCTTCGGACTAGGGTCGGAGACCCAGTACTTC.

The chain has TRBV28 and TRBJ1-3; 7 positions agree with TRBD1. J lost 4 bases, V lost 7 bases, and 7 bases had no gene match. The CDR3 totals 14 residues. The germline V gene encodes CDR1 MDHEN and CDR2 SYDVKM. In DNA form, the CDR3 reads TGTGCCAGCACCCCCGGGACAGCCGGAAACACCATATATTTT. Amino acid sequence: CASTPGTAGNTIYF.

The V gene is TRBV5-4, the J gene TRBJ1-1; the D gene is possibly TRBD1 (5 bases). V lost 3 bases, J lost 1 base, and 13 bases lay in between. Per germline, CDR1 SGHNT and CDR2 YYREEE (reference sequence). The CDR3 has 15 residues. The CDR3 DNA reads TGTGCCAGCAGCTACAGGTCGGGGTGGAACACTGAAGCTTTCTTT. Translation: CASSYRSGWNTEAFF.

V usage is TRBV28 and J usage is TRBJ2-1; either TRBD1 or TRBD2 may supply D (6 bases each). The CDR3 contains 15 residues. Germline CDR1 reads MDHEN; CDR2 reads SYDVKM. The V end was cut by 4 bases, the J end by 6 bases, with 16 bases between. The CDR3 reads CASSSDRRVGNEQFF. DNA for the CDR3: TGTGCCAGCAGTTCAGACAGGAGGGTAGGCAATGAGCAGTTCTTC.

This clone was seen a few times. V and J are TRBV18 and TRBJ1-2; D unclear. V was pared by 1 base and J by 4 bases, with 10 bases between. Germline values: CDR1 KGHSH, CDR2 LQKENI. The CDR3 is 14 residues long. For the CDR3, the DNA is TGTGCCAGCTCACCACAAAGGACTACCTATGGCTACACCTTC. Translation: CASSPQRTTYGYTF.

V is TRBV6-6 and J is TRBJ2-3; 9 positions agree with TRBD1. V lost 7 bases, J lost 3 bases, and 8 bases stayed unmatched. The CDR3 loop spans 15 amino acids. CDR1 MNHNY and CDR2 SVGAGI come from the germline V gene (reference sequence). DNA for the CDR3: TGTGCCAGCACCCACCGGGGACAGGGAACAGATACGCAGTATTTT. This translates into CASTHRGQGTDTQYF.

The chain recombines TRBV6-6 with TRBJ1-5, with D possibly TRBD1 on 5 matching bases. CDR3 length: 14 residues. CDR1 is MNHNY and CDR2 is SVGAGI in the germline V gene (reference sequence). V was clipped by 5 bases and J by 0 bases, with 8 bases between them. Here the CDR3 DNA reads TGTGCCAGCAGTGCGACAGATAGCAATCAGCCCCAGCATTTT. Protein sequence: CASSATDSNQPQHF.

The chain combines TRBV5-1 with TRBJ2-3; TRBD2 agrees at 9 bases. With V trimmed by 4 bases and J by 4 bases, 10 bases remained unmatched. The germline V gene encodes CDR1 SGHRS and CDR2 YFSETQ. The CDR3 runs 16 residues. The CDR3 loop is CASSLKAGGPADTQYF. The CDR3 DNA sequence: TGCGCCAGCAGCCTGAAGGCGGGAGGGCCCGCAGATACGCAGTATTTT. The whole variable domain, filled in from reference TRBV5-1 and TRBJ2-3, reads KAGVTQTPRYLIKTRGQQVTLSCSPISGHRSVSWYQQTPGQGLQFLFEYFSETQRNKGNFPGRFSGRQFSNSRSEMNVSTLELGDSALYLCASSLKAGGPADTQYFGPGTRLTVL.

The rearrangement uses TRBV27 and TRBJ1-2; TRBD1 might be the D (5 bases). Between the trimmed V and J ends, which lost 6 bases and 0 bases, there was a span of 17 bases. Germline V CDR1 and CDR2: MNHEY, SMNVEV (reference sequence). The CDR3 loop spans 16 amino acids. CDR3 sequence reads: CASSRQGRQANYGYTF. The CDR3 DNA is TGTGCCAGCAGCCGCCAGGGACGGCAAGCTAACTATGGCTACACCTTC.

This chain connects TRBV28 to TRBJ1-1; D may be TRBD1 (5 bases). The V end lost 7 bases, the J end lost 7 bases, and 16 bases lay between the germline ends. This CDR3 has 13 amino acids. Germline V gene lookup returns CDR1 MDHEN and CDR2 SYDVKM. The CDR3 sequence: CASTTSGKLEAFF. For the CDR3, the DNA is TGTGCCAGCACAACTTCAGGGAAACTTGAAGCTTTCTTT.

This clone occurred many times. The V call is TRBV25-1, the J call TRBJ2-1, with TRBD1 as a possible D gene (5 bases). Trimming left V 7 bases short and J 9 bases short, with 13 bases between. There are 12 residues in the CDR3. The germline V gene has CDR1 MGHDK and CDR2 SYGVNS. The CDR3 DNA reads TGTGCCAGCACGGACCGGACAACTGAGCAGTTCTTC. The encoded protein is CASTDRTTEQFF.

The rearrangement joins TRBV19 to TRBJ1-2, with no clear D. V was trimmed by 2 bases and J by 2 bases, leaving 21 bases between them. The CDR3 is 18 amino acids. The germline CDR1 and CDR2 sequences are LNHDA and SQIVND (reference sequence). The DNA for the CDR3 is TGTGCCAGTAGTATAATTGACGGGTTCGTCAATCTAAACTATGGCTACACCTTC. Translated: CASSIIDGFVNLNYGYTF.

The CDR3 protein is CASSLGRGQGPYNEQFF. As DNA, the CDR3 is TGTGCCAGCAGCTTAGGACGGGGACAGGGACCTTACAATGAGCAGTTCTTC. The rearrangement joins TRBV7-2 to TRBJ2-1; TRBD1 matches at 9 bases. Looked up from germline, CDR1 is SGHTA and CDR2 is FQGNSA. This CDR3 contains 17 residues. The V gene end was trimmed by 1 base and the J gene end by 4 bases; junction bases not matched to a gene: 8.

This rearrangement joins TRBV9 to TRBJ2-3, with D possibly matching TRBD2 (6 bases). Per germline, CDR1 SGDLS and CDR2 YYNGEE. Trimming took off 3 bases at V and 0 bases at J, with 17 bases between the two ends. The CDR3 has 17 residues. As DNA, the CDR3 is TGTGCCAGCAGCGGCCAAACCGGGACTTCTAGCACAGATACGCAGTATTTT. Amino acid sequence: CASSGQTGTSSTDTQYF.

The chain joins TRBV5-5 to TRBJ2-7, with 7 nucleotides matching TRBD2. Germline CDR1 reads SGHKS; CDR2 reads YYEKEE (reference sequence). CDR3 length equals 17 residues. The V gene end was trimmed by 4 bases and the J gene end by 0 bases; junction bases not matched to a gene: 13. Here the CDR3 reads CASSQDRLAHNSYEQYF. The CDR3 region has the DNA TGTGCCAGCAGCCAAGATCGACTAGCACATAACTCCTACGAGCAGTACTTC. Full variable domain (outside the CDR3, taken from reference TRBV5-5 and TRBJ2-7): DAGVTQSPTHLIKTRGQQVTLRCSPISGHKSVSWYQQVLGQGPQFIFQYYEKEERGRGNFPDRFSARQFPNYSSELNVNALLLGDSALYLCASSQDRLAHNSYEQYFGPGTRLTVT.

The V and J genes are TRBV7-6 and TRBJ2-7; no definite D call. V was trimmed by 5 bases and J by 0 bases, leaving 11 bases between them. CDR3 length: 14 amino acids. Germline values: CDR1 SGHVS, CDR2 FNYEAQ. As DNA, the CDR3 is TGTGCCAGCAGCCCAACAAGCGTCTCCTACGAGCAGTACTTC. The encoded protein is CASSPTSVSYEQYF.